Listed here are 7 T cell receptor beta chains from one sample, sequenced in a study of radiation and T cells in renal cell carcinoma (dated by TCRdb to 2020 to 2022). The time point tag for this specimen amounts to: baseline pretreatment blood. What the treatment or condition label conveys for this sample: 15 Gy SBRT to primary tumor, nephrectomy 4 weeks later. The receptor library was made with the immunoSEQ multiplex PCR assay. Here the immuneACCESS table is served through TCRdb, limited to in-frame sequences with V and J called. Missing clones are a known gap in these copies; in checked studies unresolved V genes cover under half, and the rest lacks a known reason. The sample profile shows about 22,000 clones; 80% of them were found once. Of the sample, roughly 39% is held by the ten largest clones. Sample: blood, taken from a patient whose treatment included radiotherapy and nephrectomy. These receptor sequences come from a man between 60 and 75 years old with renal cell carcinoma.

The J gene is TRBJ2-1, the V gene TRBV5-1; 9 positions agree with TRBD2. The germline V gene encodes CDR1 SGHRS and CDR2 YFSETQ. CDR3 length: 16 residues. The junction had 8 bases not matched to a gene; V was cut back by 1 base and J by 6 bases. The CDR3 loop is CASSLSAGGPSNEQFF. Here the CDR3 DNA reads TGCGCCAGCAGCTTGTCGGCGGGAGGGCCAAGCAATGAGCAGTTCTTC.

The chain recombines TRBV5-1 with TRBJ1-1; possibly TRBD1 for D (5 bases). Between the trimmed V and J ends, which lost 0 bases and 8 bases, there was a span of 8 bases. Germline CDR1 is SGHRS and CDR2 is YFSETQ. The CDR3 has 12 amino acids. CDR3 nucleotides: TGCGCCAGCAGCTTGGAGGGACCAGAAGCTTTCTTT. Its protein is CASSLEGPEAFF.

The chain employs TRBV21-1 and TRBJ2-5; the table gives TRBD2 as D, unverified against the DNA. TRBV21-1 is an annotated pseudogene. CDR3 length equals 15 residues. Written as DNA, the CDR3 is TGCCCCCCTTTACCGGGATCGAGCCTACAAGAGACCCAGTACTTC. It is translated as CPPLPGSSLQETQYF.

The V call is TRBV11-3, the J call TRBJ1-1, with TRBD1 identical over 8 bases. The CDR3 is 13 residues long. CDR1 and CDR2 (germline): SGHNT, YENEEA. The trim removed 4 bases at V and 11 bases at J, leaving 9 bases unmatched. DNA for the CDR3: TGTGCCAGCAGCTACCGGGACAGGTACGAGGCTTTCTTT. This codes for CASSYRDRYEAFF.

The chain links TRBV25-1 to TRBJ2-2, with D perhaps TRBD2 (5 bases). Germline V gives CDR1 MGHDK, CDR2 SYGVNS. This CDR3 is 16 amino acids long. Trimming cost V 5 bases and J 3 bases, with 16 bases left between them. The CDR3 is CASSFGGRHYTGELFF. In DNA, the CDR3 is TGTGCCAGCAGTTTCGGAGGCAGGCATTACACCGGGGAGCTGTTTTTT. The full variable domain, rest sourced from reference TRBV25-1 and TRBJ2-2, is EADIYQTPRYLVIGTGKKITLECSQTMGHDKMYWYQQDPGMELHLIHYSYGVNSTEKGDLSSESTVSRIRTEHFPLTLESARPSHTSQYLCASSFGGRHYTGELFFGEGSRLTVL.

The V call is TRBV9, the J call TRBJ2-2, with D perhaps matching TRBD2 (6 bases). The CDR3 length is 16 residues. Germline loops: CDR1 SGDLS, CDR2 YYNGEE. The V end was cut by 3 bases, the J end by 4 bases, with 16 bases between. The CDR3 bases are TGTGCCAGCAGCGCGTCCCTAGCGTCCGGCACCGGGGAGCTGTTTTTT. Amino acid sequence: CASSASLASGTGELFF.

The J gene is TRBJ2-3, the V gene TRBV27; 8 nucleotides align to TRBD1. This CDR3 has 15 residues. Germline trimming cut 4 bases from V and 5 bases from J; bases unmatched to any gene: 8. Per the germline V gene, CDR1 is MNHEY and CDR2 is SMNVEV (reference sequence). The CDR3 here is CASSWSGTGLDTQYF. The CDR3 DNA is TGTGCCAGCAGTTGGAGTGGGACAGGCTTAGATACGCAGTATTTT.